This TCR beta chain emerged from a study of T-cell reconstitution after alpha-beta-depleted transplantation in children. The table lists this clonotype with many counts. Germline lookup yields CDR1 SGHRS and CDR2 YFSETQ. With 4 bases removed from V and 3 bases from J, the gap between germline ends came to 13 bases. This CDR3 has 15 amino acids. Unique molecular identifiers were used in preparing the TCRbeta library. Using its own MiXCR run on the PCR reads, TCRdb lists one record per CDR3 protein. The table lists some 72,000 distinct CDR3 sequences, around 7.9% of them singletons, with around 2.6% in the top ten.

Sequencing used PBMCs from the stem cell graft donor, obtained from the stem cell graft. The TCR was taken from a human donor who donated a stem cell graft to a child with acute lymphoblastic leukemia. The rearrangement links TRBV5-1 to TRBJ1-4, with D maybe TRBD1 (6 bases). CDR3 protein: CASSPQGMANEKLFF. Here the CDR3 DNA reads TGCGCCAGCAGCCCACAGGGCATGGCTAATGAAAAACTGTTTTTT.